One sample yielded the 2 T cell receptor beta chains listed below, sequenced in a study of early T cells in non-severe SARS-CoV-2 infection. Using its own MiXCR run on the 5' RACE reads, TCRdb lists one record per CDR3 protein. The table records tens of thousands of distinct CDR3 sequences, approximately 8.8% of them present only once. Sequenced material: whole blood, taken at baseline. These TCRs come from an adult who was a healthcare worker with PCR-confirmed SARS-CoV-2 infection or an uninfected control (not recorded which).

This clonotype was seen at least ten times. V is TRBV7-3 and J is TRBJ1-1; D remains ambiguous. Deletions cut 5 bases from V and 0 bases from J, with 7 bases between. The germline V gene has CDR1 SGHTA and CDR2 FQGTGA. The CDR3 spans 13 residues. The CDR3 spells CASSRTMNTEAFF. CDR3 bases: TGTGCCAGCAGCCGAACCATGAACACTGAAGCTTTCTTT.

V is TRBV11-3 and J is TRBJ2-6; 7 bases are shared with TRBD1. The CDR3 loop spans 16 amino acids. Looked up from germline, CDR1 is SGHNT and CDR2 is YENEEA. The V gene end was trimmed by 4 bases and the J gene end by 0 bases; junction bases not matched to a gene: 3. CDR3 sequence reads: CASSSGTDSGANVLTF. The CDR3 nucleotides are TGTGCCAGCAGCTCCGGGACAGACTCTGGGGCCAACGTCCTGACTTTC.